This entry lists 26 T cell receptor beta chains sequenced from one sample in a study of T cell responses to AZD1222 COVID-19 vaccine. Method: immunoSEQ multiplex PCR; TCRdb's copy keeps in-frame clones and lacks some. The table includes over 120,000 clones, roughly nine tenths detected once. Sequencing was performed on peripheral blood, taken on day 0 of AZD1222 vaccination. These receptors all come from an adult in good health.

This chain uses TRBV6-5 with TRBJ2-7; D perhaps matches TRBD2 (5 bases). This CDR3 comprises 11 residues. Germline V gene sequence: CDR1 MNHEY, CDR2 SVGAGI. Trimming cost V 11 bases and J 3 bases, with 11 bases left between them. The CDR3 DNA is TGTGCCTCAACCCGGGGCTACGAGCAGTACTTC. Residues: CASTRGYEQYF.

CDR3 region: CASSQENRVDGYTF. The CDR3 DNA reads as TGTGCCAGCAGCCAAGAGAACAGGGTGGATGGCTACACCTTC. This chain connects TRBV4-2 to TRBJ1-2; TRBD1 is a possible D gene (6 bases). Germline V gene lookup returns CDR1 LGHNA and CDR2 YNFKEQ. Trimming removed 0 bases from V and 6 bases from J, with 11 bases in between. This CDR3 has 14 amino acids.

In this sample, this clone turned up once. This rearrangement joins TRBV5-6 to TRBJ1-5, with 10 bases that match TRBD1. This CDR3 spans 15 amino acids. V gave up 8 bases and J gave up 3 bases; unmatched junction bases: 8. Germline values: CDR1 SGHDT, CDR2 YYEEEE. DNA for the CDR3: TGTGCCAGTGCTAACGGACAGGGGGTCAATCAGCCCCAGCATTTT. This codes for CASANGQGVNQPQHF. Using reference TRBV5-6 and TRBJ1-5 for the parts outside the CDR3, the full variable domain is DAGVTQSPTHLIKTRGQQVTLRCSPKSGHDTVSWYQQALGQGPQFIFQYYEEEERQRGNFPDRFSGHQFPNYSSELNVNALLLGDSALYLCASANGQGVNQPQHFGDGTRLSIL.

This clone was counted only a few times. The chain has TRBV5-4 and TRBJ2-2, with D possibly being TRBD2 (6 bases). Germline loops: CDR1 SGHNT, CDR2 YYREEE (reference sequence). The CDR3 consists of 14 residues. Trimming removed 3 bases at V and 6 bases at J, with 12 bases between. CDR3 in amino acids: CASSSGLTPGELFF. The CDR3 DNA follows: TGTGCCAGCAGCTCGGGACTCACGCCCGGGGAGCTGTTTTTT.

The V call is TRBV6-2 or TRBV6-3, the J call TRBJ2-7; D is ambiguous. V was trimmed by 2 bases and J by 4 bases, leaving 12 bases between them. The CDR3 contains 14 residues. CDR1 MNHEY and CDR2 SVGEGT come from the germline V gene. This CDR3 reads CASSYGSSAYEQYF. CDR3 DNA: TGTGCCAGCAGTTACGGGTCGTCTGCGTACGAGCAGTACTTC.

CDR3 nucleotides: TGTGCCAGCAGCTTACGGGGGCTAACCTACGAGCAGTACTTC. The encoded protein is CASSLRGLTYEQYF. The chain links TRBV7-9 to TRBJ2-7; either TRBD1 or TRBD2 may fit D (6 bases each). The CDR3 spans 14 residues. Germline-derived CDR1 and CDR2 are SEHNR and FQNEAQ (reference sequence). V lost 2 bases, J lost 2 bases, and 10 bases lay in between.

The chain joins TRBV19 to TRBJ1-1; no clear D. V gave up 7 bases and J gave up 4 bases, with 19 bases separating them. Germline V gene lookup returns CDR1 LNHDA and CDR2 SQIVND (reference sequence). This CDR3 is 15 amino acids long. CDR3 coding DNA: TGTGCCAGTACCCCAGTCGGAGGAGGAACCACTGAAGCTTTCTTT. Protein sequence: CASTPVGGGTTEAFF.

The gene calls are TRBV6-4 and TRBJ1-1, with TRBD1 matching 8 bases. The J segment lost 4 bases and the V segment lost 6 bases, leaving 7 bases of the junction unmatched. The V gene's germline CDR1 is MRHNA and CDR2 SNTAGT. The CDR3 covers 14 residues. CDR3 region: CASRSGGAGTEAFF. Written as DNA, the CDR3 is TGTGCCAGCAGATCAGGGGGCGCAGGCACTGAAGCTTTCTTT.

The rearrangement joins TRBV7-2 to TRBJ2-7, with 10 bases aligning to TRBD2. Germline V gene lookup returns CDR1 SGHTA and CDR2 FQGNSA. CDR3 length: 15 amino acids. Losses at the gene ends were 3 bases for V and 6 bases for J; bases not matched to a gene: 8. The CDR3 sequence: CASSFQTTSGAEQYF. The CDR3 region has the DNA TGTGCCAGCAGCTTCCAGACCACTAGCGGGGCCGAGCAGTACTTC.

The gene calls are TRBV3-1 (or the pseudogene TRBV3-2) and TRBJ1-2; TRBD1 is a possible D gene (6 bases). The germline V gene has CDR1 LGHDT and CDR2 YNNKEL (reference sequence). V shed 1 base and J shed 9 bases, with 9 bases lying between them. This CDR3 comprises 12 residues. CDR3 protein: CASSQAQGSYTF. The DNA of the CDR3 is TGTGCCAGCAGCCAAGCCCAGGGGAGCTACACCTTC.

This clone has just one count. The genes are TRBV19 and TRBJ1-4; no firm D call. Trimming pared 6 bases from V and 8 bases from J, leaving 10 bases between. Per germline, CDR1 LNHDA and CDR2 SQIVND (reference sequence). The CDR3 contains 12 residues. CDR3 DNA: TGTGCCAGTAGAAAGGACGGGGAAAAACTGTTTTTT. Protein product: CASRKDGEKLFF. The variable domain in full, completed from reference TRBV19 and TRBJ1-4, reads DGGITQSPKYLFRKEGQNVTLSCEQNLNHDAMYWYRQDPGQGLRLIYYSQIVNDFQKGDIAEGYSVSREKKESFPLTVTSAQKNPTAFYLCASRKDGEKLFFGSGTQLSVL.

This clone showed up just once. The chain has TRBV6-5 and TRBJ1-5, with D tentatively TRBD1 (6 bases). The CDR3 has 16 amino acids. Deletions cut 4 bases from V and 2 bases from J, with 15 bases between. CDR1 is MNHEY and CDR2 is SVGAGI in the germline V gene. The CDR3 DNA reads TGTGCCAGCAGTTCCAGTGGGACACAACGCAATCAGCCCCAGCATTTT. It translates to CASSSSGTQRNQPQHF.

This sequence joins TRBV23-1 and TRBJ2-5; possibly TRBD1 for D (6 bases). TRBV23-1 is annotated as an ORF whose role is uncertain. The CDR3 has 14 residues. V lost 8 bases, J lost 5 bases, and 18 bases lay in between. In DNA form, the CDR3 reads TGCGCCAGCCCAATACCGGGACATCGGGAGACCCAGTACTTC. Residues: CASPIPGHRETQYF.

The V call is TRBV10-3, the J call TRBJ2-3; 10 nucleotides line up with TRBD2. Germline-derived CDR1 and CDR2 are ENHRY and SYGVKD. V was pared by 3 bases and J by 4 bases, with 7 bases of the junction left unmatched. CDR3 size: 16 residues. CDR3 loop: CAISDDSGGSPDTQYF. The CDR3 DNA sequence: TGTGCCATCAGTGATGATAGCGGGGGGTCCCCAGATACGCAGTATTTT.

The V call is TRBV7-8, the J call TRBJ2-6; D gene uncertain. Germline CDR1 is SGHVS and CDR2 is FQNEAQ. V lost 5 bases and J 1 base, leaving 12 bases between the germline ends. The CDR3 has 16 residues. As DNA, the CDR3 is TGTGCCAGCAGCCTAGACGGAAGATCTGGGGCCAACGTCCTGACTTTC. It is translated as CASSLDGRSGANVLTF.

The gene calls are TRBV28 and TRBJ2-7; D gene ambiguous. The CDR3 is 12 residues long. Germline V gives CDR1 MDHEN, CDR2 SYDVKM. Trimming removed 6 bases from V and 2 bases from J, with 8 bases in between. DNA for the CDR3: TGTGCCAGCAGGACACTTACCTACGAGCAGTACTTC. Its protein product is CASRTLTYEQYF.

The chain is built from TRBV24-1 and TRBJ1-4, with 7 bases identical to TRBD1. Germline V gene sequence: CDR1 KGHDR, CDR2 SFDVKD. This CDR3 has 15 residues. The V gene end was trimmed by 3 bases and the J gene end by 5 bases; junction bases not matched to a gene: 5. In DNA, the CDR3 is TGTGCCACCAGTGATCCCGGGACAGCGAATGAAAAACTGTTTTTT. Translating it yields CATSDPGTANEKLFF.

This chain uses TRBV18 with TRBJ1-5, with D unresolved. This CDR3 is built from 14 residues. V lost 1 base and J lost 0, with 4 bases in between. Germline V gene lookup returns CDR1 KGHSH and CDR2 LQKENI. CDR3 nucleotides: TGTGCCAGCTCACCACGGGATAGCAATCAGCCCCAGCATTTT. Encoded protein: CASSPRDSNQPQHF.

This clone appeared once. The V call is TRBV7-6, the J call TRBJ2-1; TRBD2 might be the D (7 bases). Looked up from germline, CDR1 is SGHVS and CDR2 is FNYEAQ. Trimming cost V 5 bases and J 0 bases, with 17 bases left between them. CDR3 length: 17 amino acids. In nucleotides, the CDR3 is TGTGCCAGCAGCCCCGTGGGGGGGCTTCCCTCCTACAATGAGCAGTTCTTC. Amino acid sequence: CASSPVGGLPSYNEQFF.

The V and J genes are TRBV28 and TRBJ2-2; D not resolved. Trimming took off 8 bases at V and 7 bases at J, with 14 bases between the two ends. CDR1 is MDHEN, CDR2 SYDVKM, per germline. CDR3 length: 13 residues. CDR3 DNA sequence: TGTGCCAGCGTCATAGGCTCCGGCGGGGAGCTGTTTTTT. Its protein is CASVIGSGGELFF.

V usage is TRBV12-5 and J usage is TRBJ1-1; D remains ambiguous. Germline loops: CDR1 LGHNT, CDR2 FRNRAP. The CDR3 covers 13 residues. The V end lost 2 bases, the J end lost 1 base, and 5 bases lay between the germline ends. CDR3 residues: CASGLPGNTEAFF. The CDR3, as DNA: TGTGCTAGTGGTTTGCCAGGGAACACTGAAGCTTTCTTT.

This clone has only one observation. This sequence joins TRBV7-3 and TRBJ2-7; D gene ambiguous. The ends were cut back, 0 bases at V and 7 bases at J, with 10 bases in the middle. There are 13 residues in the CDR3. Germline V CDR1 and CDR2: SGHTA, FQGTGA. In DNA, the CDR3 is TGTGCCAGCAGCTTAACCCCTTCCCGAGAGCAGTACTTC. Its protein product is CASSLTPSREQYF.

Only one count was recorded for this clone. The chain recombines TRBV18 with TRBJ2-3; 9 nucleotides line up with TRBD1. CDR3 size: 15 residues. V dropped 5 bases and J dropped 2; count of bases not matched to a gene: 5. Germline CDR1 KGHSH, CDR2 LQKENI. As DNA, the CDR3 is TGTGCCAGCTCAGCCGGGACAGGGTTCACAGATACGCAGTATTTT. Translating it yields CASSAGTGFTDTQYF.

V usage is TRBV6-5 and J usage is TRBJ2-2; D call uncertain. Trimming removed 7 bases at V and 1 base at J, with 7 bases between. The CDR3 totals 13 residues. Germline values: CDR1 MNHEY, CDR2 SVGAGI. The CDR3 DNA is TGTGCCAGCATAGAACAGAACACCGGGGAGCTGTTTTTT. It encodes CASIEQNTGELFF.

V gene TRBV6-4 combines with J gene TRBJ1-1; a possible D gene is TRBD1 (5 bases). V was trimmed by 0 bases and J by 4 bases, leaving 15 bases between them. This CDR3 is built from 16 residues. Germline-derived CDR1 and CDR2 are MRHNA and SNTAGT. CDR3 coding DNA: TGTGCCAGCAGTGACTCGACTCGGGGCCGTGTCACTGAAGCTTTCTTT. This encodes CASSDSTRGRVTEAFF.

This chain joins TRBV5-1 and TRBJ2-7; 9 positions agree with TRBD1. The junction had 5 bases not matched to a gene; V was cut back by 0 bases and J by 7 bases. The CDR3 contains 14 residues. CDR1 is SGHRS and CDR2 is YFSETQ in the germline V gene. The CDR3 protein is CASSLAGTGREQYF. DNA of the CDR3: TGCGCCAGCAGCTTGGCCGGGACAGGGCGGGAGCAGTACTTC.